This TCR beta chain was recovered during a study of OX40 agonist ivuxolimab in advanced cancers. The wider study: An anti-OX40 (CD134) antibody with agonistic activity, ivuxolimab, was administered to patients.

V shed 5 bases and J 6 bases; nucleotides not matched to a gene: 12. The germline V gene encodes CDR1 SGHNT and CDR2 YYREEE (reference sequence). This CDR3 comprises 17 residues. Notes on this clone: Its antigen is currently unknown.

Study-level results: It was also the case that some nonresponders had low normalized T-cell clonal expansion.

Clones were read by immunoSEQ multiplex PCR, and TCRdb kept only the in-frame ones, dropping some. The table lists over 40,000 clones, roughly 90% of them singletons. V and J are TRBV5-4 and TRBJ2-7, with 15 bases matching TRBD2. Sequencing was performed on CD4+ or CD8+ T cells sorted from blood, taken in a trial of the OX40 agonist ivuxolimab. The TCR comes from an adult with an advanced solid tumor such as melanoma, head and neck, liver or kidney cancer. CDR3 sequence (DNA): TGTGCCAGCAGAAAGGGACTAGCGGGAGGAGTGGTTGTCGAGCAGTACTTC. It is translated as CASRKGLAGGVVVEQYF.